A single sample gave rise to the 8 T cell receptor beta chains below, sequenced in a study of cytomegalovirus exposure and HLA in healthy donors. The repertoire was sequenced with immunoSEQ multiplex PCR; TCRdb's copy has only in-frame clones and lacks some. In the table there are 50,000 to 65,000 clones, about 88% of which are singletons. Material: PBMCs. These receptors were taken from a young woman in good health and CMV-seronegative.

The chain uses TRBV19 and TRBJ2-7; D possibly corresponds to TRBD2 (5 bases). V gave up 4 bases and J gave up 6 bases, with 10 bases separating them. CDR1 and CDR2 (germline): LNHDA, SQIVND (reference sequence). This CDR3 has 12 residues. CDR3 residues: CASSTGEREQYF. DNA for the CDR3: TGTGCCAGTAGTACCGGGGAACGCGAGCAGTACTTC.

This clone was found a few times. The chain recombines TRBV28 with TRBJ2-7; D may be TRBD2 (6 bases). The CDR3 is 12 amino acids. CDR1 is MDHEN and CDR2 is SYDVKM in the germline V gene. V lost 7 bases to trimming and J lost 8 bases, with 15 bases between them. The CDR3 protein is CASTPPRGKQYF. The CDR3 nucleotides are TGTGCCAGCACCCCTCCCCGGGGGAAGCAGTACTTC. The full variable domain, with the rest looked up from reference TRBV28 and TRBJ2-7, is DVKVTQSSRYLVKRTGEKVFLECVQDMDHENMFWYRQDPGLGLRLIYFSYDVKMKEKGDIPEGYSVSREKKERFSLILESASTNQTSMYLCASTPPRGKQYFGPGTRLTVT.

The CDR3 region is CASSWGGENIQYF. CDR3 bases: TGTGCCAGCAGTTGGGGGGGGGAAAACATTCAGTACTTC. The rearrangement links TRBV28 to TRBJ2-4; 7 bases fit TRBD2. The CDR3 has 13 residues. The V segment lost 4 bases and the J segment 5 bases; nucleotides outside the gene matches: 2. Germline CDR1 and CDR2: MDHEN and SYDVKM.

The V gene is TRBV7-9, the J gene TRBJ2-3; 8 nucleotides align to TRBD2. This CDR3 spans 17 amino acids. V lost 2 bases and J lost 2; bases outside the gene matches: 9. Germline CDR1 reads SEHNR; CDR2 reads FQNEAQ (reference sequence). For the CDR3, the DNA is TGTGCCAGCAGCTTAAGTCTTCAAGCGGGGGCCACAGATACGCAGTATTTT. This translates into CASSLSLQAGATDTQYF.

The chain joins TRBV28 to TRBJ2-5, with 10 nucleotides matching TRBD1. The germline CDR1 and CDR2 sequences are MDHEN and SYDVKM. With V trimmed by 8 bases and J by 4 bases, 1 base remained unmatched. There are 12 residues in the CDR3. CDR3 residues: CASRQGAETQYF. Here the CDR3 DNA reads TGTGCCAGCCGACAGGGGGCAGAGACCCAGTACTTC.

The rearrangement links TRBV9 to TRBJ2-1, with a weak D call TRBD1 (6 bases). This CDR3 spans 15 amino acids. Trimming shortened V by 0 bases and J by 0 bases, and 7 bases separated the two germline ends. The germline gives CDR1 SGDLS, CDR2 YYNGEE. The CDR3 sequence is CASSVGTDSYNEQFF. The CDR3 DNA follows: TGTGCCAGCAGCGTAGGGACAGACTCCTACAATGAGCAGTTCTTC.

The chain has TRBV11-2 and TRBJ1-1, with 7 bases that match TRBD1. J was trimmed by 4 bases and V by 5 bases; bases with no gene match: 10. This CDR3 spans 15 amino acids. CDR1 and CDR2 from the germline V gene are SGHAT and FQNNGV. CDR3 bases: TGTGCCAGCAGCCAAAGGAACCCAGGGGGCACTGAAGCTTTCTTT. Translation: CASSQRNPGGTEAFF.

The chain couples TRBV5-8 to TRBJ2-1, with a tentative D call TRBD1 (6 bases). V lost 4 bases to trimming and J lost 10 bases, with 12 bases between them. This CDR3 contains 12 residues. Germline-derived CDR1 and CDR2 are SGHTS and YDEGEE. The CDR3 sequence is CASSLIQGEQFF. CDR3 DNA: TGTGCCAGCAGCCTAATTCAGGGGGAGCAGTTCTTC.